This T cell receptor (beta chain) was captured in a study of T cells in narcolepsy. Study-wide points: Healthy controls reportedly lacked the autoreactive clonotypes serially found in patients' blood. Same-patient CSF and blood CD4+ T cell clonotypes included HCRT-specific and TRIB2-specific autoreactive ones.

The protocol was immunoSEQ multiplex PCR, while the TCRdb copy is restricted to in-frame clones and leaves out a portion. The profile shows about 21,000 clones, about 90% of them singletons. Concerning this clone itself: No antigen is known for it.

The germline gives CDR1 SGHTA, CDR2 FQGTGA. The CDR3 covers 19 residues. J lost 2 bases, V lost 5 bases, and 11 bases had no gene match. This sequence joins TRBV7-3 and TRBJ2-3, with TRBD2 matching 15 bases. Sequencing input: CD45RA- memory CD4+ T cells from PBMCs. This receptor was taken from a human donor with narcolepsy. Here the CDR3 reads CASSHGLAGGPTDTDTQYF. The CDR3 nucleotides are TGTGCCAGCAGCCACGGACTAGCGGGAGGGCCAACAGACACAGATACGCAGTATTTT.